This T cell receptor beta chain was observed in a study of cytomegalovirus exposure and HLA in healthy donors. Study-wide background: Ancestry clustering placed more than 80% of about 400 genotyped donors in the Caucasian-associated cluster. Overall study findings and caveats: Under in vitro conditions, three CMV-associated chains were confirmed as specific for CMV antigens. As was reported, the HLA-A and HLA-B alleles of most subjects were accurately predicted from TCR beta sequences.

The CDR3 is 13 residues long. Germline lookup yields CDR1 LNHDA and CDR2 SQIVND (reference sequence). V shed 6 bases, J shed 7 bases, and the junction held 8 bases outside the gene matches. PCR employed 60 Vbeta and 13 Jbeta primers. TCRdb keeps only in-frame clones here, not all; method: immunoSEQ multiplex PCR. This sample yields under 200,000 clones, of which around three quarters are seen a single time; about 0.72% belongs to the top ten. For this clone: Its cognate antigen is unknown.

Sequences were obtained from PBMCs. The source of this sequence is a woman aged 40-49 years in good health and CMV-seronegative. This rearrangement joins TRBV19 to TRBJ2-7, with 8 bases matching TRBD1. CDR3 amino acids: CASSPTGDEEQYF. The CDR3 DNA sequence: TGTGCCAGTAGCCCGACAGGGGACGAGGAGCAGTACTTC.